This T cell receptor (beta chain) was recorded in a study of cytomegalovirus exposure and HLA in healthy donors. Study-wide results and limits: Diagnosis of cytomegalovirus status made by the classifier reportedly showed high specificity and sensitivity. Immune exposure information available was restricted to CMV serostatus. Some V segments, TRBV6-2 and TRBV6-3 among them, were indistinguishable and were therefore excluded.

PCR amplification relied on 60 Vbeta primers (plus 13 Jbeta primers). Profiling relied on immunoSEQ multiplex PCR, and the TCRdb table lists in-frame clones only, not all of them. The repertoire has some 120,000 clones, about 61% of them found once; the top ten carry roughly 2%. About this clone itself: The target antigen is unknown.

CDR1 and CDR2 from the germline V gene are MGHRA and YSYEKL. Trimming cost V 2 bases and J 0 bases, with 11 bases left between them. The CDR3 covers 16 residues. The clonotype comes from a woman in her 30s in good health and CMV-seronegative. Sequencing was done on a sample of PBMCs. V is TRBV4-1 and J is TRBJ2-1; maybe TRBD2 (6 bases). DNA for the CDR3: TGCGCCAGCAGCCAATATCCCGGGGGCTCCTACAATGAGCAGTTCTTC. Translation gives CASSQYPGGSYNEQFF.